What follows are 14 T cell receptor beta chains derived from one specimen sequenced in a study of blood T cell repertoires in COVID-19. Profiling relied on immunoSEQ multiplex PCR, and the TCRdb table lists in-frame clones only, not all of them. The profile shows approximately 20,000 clones, roughly 90% of them singletons. Sample: peripheral blood. Source of these receptors: a human donor in a cohort sampled during active COVID-19.

The chain uses TRBV24-1 and TRBJ1-2; TRBD1 matches at 7 bases. There are 14 residues in the CDR3. Germline CDR1 KGHDR, CDR2 SFDVKD. V was pared by 9 bases and J by 7 bases, with 13 bases of the junction left unmatched. Here the CDR3 DNA reads TGTGCCACCGGAGGGACAGCACCCGTGGCTGGCTACACCTTC. Protein product: CATGGTAPVAGYTF.

This clone was recorded a few times. The genes are TRBV11-2 and TRBJ1-2; perhaps TRBD1 as D (5 bases). Per germline, CDR1 SGHAT and CDR2 FQNNGV. V was pared by 3 bases and J by 5 bases, with 10 bases between. The CDR3 contains 13 residues. The CDR3 DNA is TGTGCCAGCAGCTTCTCCCAGGGTTATGGCTACACCTTC. Its translation is CASSFSQGYGYTF.

Written as DNA, the CDR3 is TGTGCCAGCAGCTTCAAGCCCGGACTCTATGAAGCTTTCTTT. It yields the protein CASSFKPGLYEAFF. The genes are TRBV7-2 and TRBJ1-1; no clear D. Germline V gene data show CDR1 as SGHTA and CDR2 as FQGNSA. There are 14 residues in the CDR3. V dropped 3 bases and J dropped 7 bases, with 15 bases sitting between them.

CDR3 bases: TGTGCCAGCAGCCCACCCGAGAGTTTTGAAGCTTTCTTT. The encoded protein is CASSPPESFEAFF. This rearrangement joins TRBV7-9 to TRBJ1-1; D call uncertain. CDR1 and CDR2 (germline): SEHNR, FQNEAQ (reference sequence). The CDR3 consists of 13 residues. Trimming pared 5 bases from V and 7 bases from J, leaving 14 bases between. The full variable domain, in which reference TRBV7-9 and TRBJ1-1 provide the parts outside the CDR3, is DTGVSQNPRHKITKRGQNVTFRCDPISEHNRLYWYRQTLGQGPEFLTYFQNEAQLEKSRLLSDRFSAERPKGSFSTLEIQRTEQGDSAMYLCASSPPESFEAFFGQGTRLTVV.

The rearrangement links TRBV4-1 to TRBJ2-5, with a possible D match to TRBD1 (5 bases). The germline gives CDR1 MGHRA, CDR2 YSYEKL. The CDR3 spans 14 residues. The ends were cut back, 1 base at V and 0 bases at J, with 6 bases in the middle. The CDR3 sequence is CASSQGQNQETQYF. Here the CDR3 DNA reads TGCGCCAGCAGCCAAGGACAGAACCAAGAGACCCAGTACTTC.

The chain recombines TRBV9 with TRBJ2-3; no reliable D call. The V end lost 4 bases, the J end lost 2 bases, and 17 bases lay between the germline ends. CDR1 SGDLS and CDR2 YYNGEE come from the germline V gene. CDR3 length equals 16 residues. The CDR3 DNA sequence: TGTGCCAGCAGCTCTATAAAAGGAGAAATCACAGATACGCAGTATTTT. Its translation is CASSSIKGEITDTQYF.

This clone was seen a handful of times. This sequence joins TRBV19 and TRBJ2-5; TRBD2 aligns across 12 bases. The CDR3 contains 14 residues. Germline assignment: CDR1 LNHDA and CDR2 SQIVND (reference sequence). Germline trimming cut 5 bases from V and 5 bases from J; bases unmatched to any gene: 3. The CDR3 here is CASSDTSGGETQYF. For the CDR3, the DNA is TGTGCCAGTAGTGACACTAGCGGGGGGGAGACCCAGTACTTC.

This clone qualifies as medium-sized (0.01 to 0.1%). The chain couples TRBV27 to TRBJ1-1; unclear D gene. The V and J ends lost 0 bases and 1 base respectively, with 6 bases between them. This CDR3 has 14 residues. Germline V gives CDR1 MNHEY, CDR2 SMNVEV (reference sequence). The CDR3 sequence: CASSLSEGNTEAFF. The CDR3 coding sequence is TGTGCCAGCAGTTTATCGGAGGGGAACACTGAAGCTTTCTTT.

Worth noting for this clone: Different DNA sequences within this sample yield the same CDR3. This chain links TRBV2 with TRBJ2-5; 10 bases are shared with TRBD1. The CDR3 extends over 14 amino acids. The junction had 3 bases not matched to a gene; V was cut back by 3 bases and J by 5 bases. CDR1 and CDR2 (germline): SNHLY, FYNNEI. CDR3 in amino acids: CASSEDRGRETQYF. The CDR3 DNA follows: TGTGCCAGCAGTGAGGACAGGGGGAGGGAGACCCAGTACTTC.

This chain uses TRBV3-1 (or the pseudogene TRBV3-2) with TRBJ2-4; D possibly corresponds to TRBD1 (5 bases). With 0 bases removed from V and 0 bases from J, the gap between germline ends came to 12 bases. The CDR3 consists of 17 residues. Germline CDR1 LGHDT, CDR2 YNNKEL (reference sequence). The DNA for the CDR3 is TGTGCCAGCAGCCAAGATAGGGGCCAACTAGCCAAAAACATTCAGTACTTC. Protein product: CASSQDRGQLAKNIQYF.

This clone was picked up one time. V is TRBV11-2 and J is TRBJ2-3; D is undetermined. Trimming pared 1 base from V and 10 bases from J, leaving 3 bases between. Germline V gene data show CDR1 as SGHAT and CDR2 as FQNNGV. This CDR3 has 10 residues. In DNA, the CDR3 is TGTGCCAGCAGCTTAGTCTCGCAGTATTTT. Translating it yields CASSLVSQYF.

This chain uses TRBV2 with TRBJ1-2; a weak D match, TRBD1 (5 bases). The CDR3 is 11 residues long. V was shortened by 7 bases and J by 6 bases, with 9 bases between the two germline ends. Per the germline V gene, CDR1 is SNHLY and CDR2 is FYNNEI. CDR3 in DNA: TGTGCCAGCATGGACATTCATGGCTACACCTTC. Protein sequence: CASMDIHGYTF.

This chain connects TRBV7-8 to TRBJ2-1; 12 bases fit TRBD2. The ends lost 1 base at V and 9 bases at J; junction bases unmatched: 10. Looked up from germline, CDR1 is SGHVS and CDR2 is FQNEAQ. The CDR3 spans 17 residues. The CDR3: CASSLDVTSGGRSEQFF. As DNA, the CDR3 is TGTGCCAGCAGCTTAGACGTTACTAGCGGGGGGCGGAGTGAGCAGTTCTTC.

CDR3 sequence (DNA): TGTGCCAGCAGCCGTCAGGGGAAAACCCGGGGCTACACCTTC. Its translation is CASSRQGKTRGYTF. V is TRBV6-5 and J is TRBJ1-2; TRBD1 is a possible D gene (6 bases). From germline, CDR1 is MNHEY and CDR2 SVGAGI. The CDR3 is made up of 14 amino acids. V was trimmed by 6 bases and J by 8 bases, leaving 19 bases between them.